Listed below are T cell receptor beta chains from one sample, sequenced in a study of T-cell reconstitution after alpha-beta-depleted transplantation in children. TCRdb independently ran MiXCR on the PCR reads; one entry per CDR3 protein. The sample lists fewer than 120,000 distinct CDR3 sequences; 10% were seen once. This specimen was PBMCs from the stem cell graft donor, taken from the stem cell graft. The receptors come from a human donor who donated a stem cell graft to a child with acute lymphoblastic leukemia. Each CDR3 is given with its conserved first and last residue. Each record gives: J gene, V gene, clone size, D gene, CDR3 DNA, CDR3 protein. D genes are given only for firm matches. A row's size may be missing; if present it is once, few, many or a size class.

J gene: TRBJ2-3; V gene: TRBV12-3/TRBV12-4; clone size: many; D gene: TRBD2; CDR3 DNA: TGTGCCAGCAGTCAACTGGCGGGGGGTACAGATACGCAGTATTTT; CDR3 protein: CASSQLAGGTDTQYF
J gene: TRBJ2-3; V gene: TRBV11-1; clone size: many; D gene: TRBD2; CDR3 DNA: TGTGCCAGCAGCTCACCACCTCGGACTAGCGGCCCCACAGATACGCAGTATTTT; CDR3 protein: CASSSPPRTSGPTDTQYF
J gene: TRBJ2-7; V gene: TRBV4-1; clone size: many; D gene: -; CDR3 DNA: TGCGCCAGCAGCCAAGACAGCTACGAGCAGTACTTC; CDR3 protein: CASSQDSYEQYF
J gene: TRBJ2-7; V gene: TRBV28; clone size: -; D gene: -; CDR3 DNA: TGTTCCAGCAGTTTATTGGGCAGCGGCTACGAGCAGTACTTC; CDR3 protein: CSSSLLGSGYEQYF
J gene: TRBJ2-5; V gene: TRBV7-7; clone size: many; D gene: -; CDR3 DNA: TGTGCTAGCAGCTTTAACCGGGAGAAAGGGGAGACCCAGTACTTC; CDR3 protein: CASSFNREKGETQYF
J gene: TRBJ2-7; V gene: TRBV6-1; clone size: -; D gene: -; CDR3 DNA: TGTGCCAGCCGGAGAATACCCGGGGCTTCCGAGCAGTACTTC; CDR3 protein: CASRRIPGASEQYF
J gene: TRBJ2-1; V gene: TRBV20-1; clone size: many; D gene: -; CDR3 DNA: TGCAGTGCTCAGATATATGAGCAGTTCTTC; CDR3 protein: CSAQIYEQFF
J gene: TRBJ2-5; V gene: TRBV20-1; clone size: many; D gene: -; CDR3 DNA: TGCAGTGCTAGGGGGGGACAAACGATGGTGGAGACCCAGTACTTC; CDR3 protein: CSARGGQTMVETQYF
J gene: TRBJ2-7; V gene: TRBV7-9; clone size: many; D gene: -; CDR3 DNA: TGTGCCAGCAGCTTAGCCGGGTCGGCGAACTACGAGCAGTACTTC; CDR3 protein: CASSLAGSANYEQYF
J gene: TRBJ2-7; V gene: TRBV20-1; clone size: many; D gene: TRBD1; CDR3 DNA: TGCAGTGGCCGACAGGGGCCTACCTACGAGCAGTACTTC; CDR3 protein: CSGRQGPTYEQYF
J gene: TRBJ1-2; V gene: TRBV6-1; clone size: many; D gene: TRBD1; CDR3 DNA: TGTGCCAGCATCAACCCTTTCACAGGGGGGTCTAACTATGGCTACACCTTC; CDR3 protein: CASINPFTGGSNYGYTF
J gene: TRBJ2-1; V gene: TRBV20-1; clone size: -; D gene: TRBD2; CDR3 DNA: TGCAGTGCTAGACCACTAGCGGGAGTTGGCAATGAGCAGTTCTTC; CDR3 protein: CSARPLAGVGNEQFF
J gene: TRBJ1-2; V gene: TRBV5-1; clone size: many; D gene: TRBD1; CDR3 DNA: TGCGCCAGCAGCCACAAGACAGGGGGCGATGGCTACACCTTC; CDR3 protein: CASSHKTGGDGYTF
J gene: TRBJ2-7; V gene: TRBV5-1; clone size: many; D gene: TRBD1; CDR3 DNA: TGCGCCAGCAGCCCGGACGGACAGGGTGGAACCTACGAGCAGTACTTC; CDR3 protein: CASSPDGQGGTYEQYF
J gene: TRBJ2-2; V gene: TRBV7-2; clone size: many; D gene: -; CDR3 DNA: TGTGCCACCAACCGGGGGAACACCGGGGAGCTGTTTTTT; CDR3 protein: CATNRGNTGELFF
J gene: TRBJ1-2; V gene: TRBV7-2; clone size: many; D gene: -; CDR3 DNA: TGTGCCAGCAGCTTACAACCCCTCCGGCAGGGCGGCGACTATGGCTACACCTTC; CDR3 protein: CASSLQPLRQGGDYGYTF
J gene: TRBJ2-3; V gene: TRBV20-1; clone size: many; D gene: -; CDR3 DNA: TGCAGTGCTAGCCCAACAGAGGGGGTAAGAGATACGCAGTATTTT; CDR3 protein: CSASPTEGVRDTQYF
J gene: TRBJ1-2; V gene: TRBV20-1; clone size: -; D gene: TRBD1; CDR3 DNA: TGCAGTGCAGGGAAGGACAGGGCTAACTATGGCTACACCTTC; CDR3 protein: CSAGKDRANYGYTF
J gene: TRBJ2-7; V gene: TRBV5-1; clone size: many; D gene: TRBD1; CDR3 DNA: TGCGCCAGCAGCAGAGACAGGGCGATGGCGGACGAGCAGTACTTC; CDR3 protein: CASSRDRAMADEQYF
J gene: TRBJ1-3; V gene: TRBV12-3/TRBV12-4; clone size: many; D gene: -; CDR3 DNA: TGTGCCAGCAGTTTGTTAGGGGCTGGAAACACCATATATTTT; CDR3 protein: CASSLLGAGNTIYF
J gene: TRBJ2-2; V gene: TRBV12-3/TRBV12-4; clone size: -; D gene: -; CDR3 DNA: TGTGCCAGCAGTTTCGGCACCGGGGACCTGTTTTTT; CDR3 protein: CASSFGTGDLFF
J gene: TRBJ2-1; V gene: TRBV12-3/TRBV12-4; clone size: many; D gene: TRBD2; CDR3 DNA: TGTGCCAGCAGCCCCTGGACTAGCGGGAGGCGGCTCTACAATGAGCAGTTCTTC; CDR3 protein: CASSPWTSGRRLYNEQFF
J gene: TRBJ2-2; V gene: TRBV29-1; clone size: many; D gene: TRBD2; CDR3 DNA: TGCAGCGTTGAAGGGGGGGGACCGAACACCGGGGAGCTGTTTTTT; CDR3 protein: CSVEGGGPNTGELFF
J gene: TRBJ1-3; V gene: TRBV18; clone size: many; D gene: -; CDR3 DNA: TGTGCCAGCTCACCACCGAGAACAGGGATTAGAGACTCTGGAAACACCATATATTTT; CDR3 protein: CASSPPRTGIRDSGNTIYF
J gene: TRBJ2-4; V gene: TRBV4-3; clone size: many; D gene: -; CDR3 DNA: TGCGCCAGCAGCCAAGATCCTCTAGCCAAAAACATTCAGTACTTC; CDR3 protein: CASSQDPLAKNIQYF
J gene: TRBJ1-5; V gene: TRBV5-1; clone size: many; D gene: -; CDR3 DNA: TGCGCCAGCAGCTTATACGGGGACAGCAATCAGCCCCAGCATTTT; CDR3 protein: CASSLYGDSNQPQHF
J gene: TRBJ2-2; V gene: TRBV6-5; clone size: many; D gene: TRBD1; CDR3 DNA: TGTGCCAGCAGTTACGACAGTCCAGGGGGTTACACCGGGGAGCTGTTTTTT; CDR3 protein: CASSYDSPGGYTGELFF
J gene: TRBJ1-1; V gene: TRBV12-3/TRBV12-4; clone size: many; D gene: TRBD1; CDR3 DNA: TGTGCCAGCAGTTCCCGGACAGGGAACACTGAAGCTTTCTTT; CDR3 protein: CASSSRTGNTEAFF
J gene: TRBJ1-4; V gene: TRBV12-3/TRBV12-4; clone size: many; D gene: -; CDR3 DNA: TGTGCCAGCAGAGTGTTGGGGGGTGGTGAAAAACTGTTTTTT; CDR3 protein: CASRVLGGGEKLFF
J gene: TRBJ2-3; V gene: TRBV29-1; clone size: many; D gene: TRBD2; CDR3 DNA: TGCAGCGTCCGACTAGCCACAGATACGCAGTATTTT; CDR3 protein: CSVRLATDTQYF
J gene: TRBJ1-2; V gene: TRBV10-3; clone size: many; D gene: TRBD1; CDR3 DNA: TGTGCCATCAGTGAGAAGGACAGGGACTATTCTCCTAACTATGGCTACACCTTC; CDR3 protein: CAISEKDRDYSPNYGYTF